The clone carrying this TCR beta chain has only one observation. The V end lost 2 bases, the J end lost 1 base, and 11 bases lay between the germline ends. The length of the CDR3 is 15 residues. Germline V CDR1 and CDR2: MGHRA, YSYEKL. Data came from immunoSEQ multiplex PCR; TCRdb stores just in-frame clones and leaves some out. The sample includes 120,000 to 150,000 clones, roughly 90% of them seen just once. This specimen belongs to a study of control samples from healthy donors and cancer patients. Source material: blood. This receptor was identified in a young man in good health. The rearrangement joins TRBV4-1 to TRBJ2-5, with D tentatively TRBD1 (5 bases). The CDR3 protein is CASSQFQGIQETQYF. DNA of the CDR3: TGCGCCAGCAGCCAATTCCAGGGTATCCAAGAGACCCAGTACTTC.